This T cell receptor (beta chain) was identified in a study of cytomegalovirus exposure and HLA in healthy donors. Study-level findings and limits: The listing of 160 or so TCR beta chains classed them as cytomegalovirus-associated.

Only in-frame clones appear in the TCRdb table, and some are missing; sequencing was by immunoSEQ multiplex PCR. The sample includes about 360,000 clones, 80% to 90% seen only once; the top ten take roughly 0.8%. About this clone: Antigen specificity is unknown.

CDR3 length equals 14 residues. The V gene end was trimmed by 6 bases and the J gene end by 2 bases; junction bases not matched to a gene: 4. Germline-derived CDR1 and CDR2 are MNHEY and SMNVEV (reference sequence). This sequence originates from a woman between 18 and 30 years old in good health and CMV-seronegative. The chain employs TRBV27 and TRBJ2-7; TRBD2 aligns across 10 bases. Input material: PBMCs. In nucleotides, the CDR3 is TGTGCCAGCAGGGCTAGCGGGAGTACCTACGAGCAGTACTTC. Residues: CASRASGSTYEQYF.